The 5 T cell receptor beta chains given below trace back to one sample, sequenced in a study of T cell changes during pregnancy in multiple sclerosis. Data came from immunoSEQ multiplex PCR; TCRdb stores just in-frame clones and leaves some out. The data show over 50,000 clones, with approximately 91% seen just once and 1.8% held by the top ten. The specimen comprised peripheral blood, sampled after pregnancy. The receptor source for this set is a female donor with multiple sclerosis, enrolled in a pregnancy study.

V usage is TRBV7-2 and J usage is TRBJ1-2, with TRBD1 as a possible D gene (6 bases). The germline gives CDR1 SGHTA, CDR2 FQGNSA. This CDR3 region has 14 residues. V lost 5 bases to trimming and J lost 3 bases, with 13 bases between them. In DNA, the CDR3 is TGTGCCAGCAGCCCCGAGACAGGATACTATGGCTACACCTTC. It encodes CASSPETGYYGYTF. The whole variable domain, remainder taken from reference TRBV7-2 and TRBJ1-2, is GAGVSQSPSNKVTEKGKDVELRCDPISGHTALYWYRQSLGQGLEFLIYFQGNSAPDKSGLPSDRFSAERTGGSVSTLTIQRTQQEDSAVYLCASSPETGYYGYTFGSGTRLTVV.

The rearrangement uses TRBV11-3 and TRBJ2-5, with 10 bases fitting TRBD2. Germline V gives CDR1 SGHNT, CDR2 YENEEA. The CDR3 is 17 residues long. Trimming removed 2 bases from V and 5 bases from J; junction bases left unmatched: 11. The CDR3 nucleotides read TGTGCCAGCAGCTTATATAGCACTAGCGGGGATGAGGAGACCCAGTACTTC. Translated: CASSLYSTSGDEETQYF. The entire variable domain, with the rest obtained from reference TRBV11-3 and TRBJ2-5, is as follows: EAGVVQSPRYKIIEKKQPVAFWCNPISGHNTLYWYLQNLGQGPELLIRYENEEAVDDSQLPKDRFSAERLKGVDSTLKIQPAELGDSAVYLCASSLYSTSGDEETQYFGPGTRLLVL.

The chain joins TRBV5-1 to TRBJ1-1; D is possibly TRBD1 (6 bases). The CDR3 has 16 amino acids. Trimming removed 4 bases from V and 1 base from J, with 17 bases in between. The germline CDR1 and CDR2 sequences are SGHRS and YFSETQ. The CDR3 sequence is CASSPIPGQPNTEAFF. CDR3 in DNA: TGCGCCAGCAGCCCCATCCCCGGACAGCCGAACACTGAAGCTTTCTTT. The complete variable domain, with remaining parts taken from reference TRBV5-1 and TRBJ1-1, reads KAGVTQTPRYLIKTRGQQVTLSCSPISGHRSVSWYQQTPGQGLQFLFEYFSETQRNKGNFPGRFSGRQFSNSRSEMNVSTLELGDSALYLCASSPIPGQPNTEAFFGQGTRLTVV.

The CDR3: CASSTSGGRRDTQYF. CDR3 nucleotide sequence: TGCGCCAGCAGCACTAGCGGGGGGCGTAGAGATACGCAGTATTTT. This chain joins TRBV5-1 and TRBJ2-3; 12 bases are shared with TRBD2. CDR3 size: 15 residues. Germline assignment: CDR1 SGHRS and CDR2 YFSETQ. The ends lost 4 bases at V and 5 bases at J; junction bases unmatched: 5.

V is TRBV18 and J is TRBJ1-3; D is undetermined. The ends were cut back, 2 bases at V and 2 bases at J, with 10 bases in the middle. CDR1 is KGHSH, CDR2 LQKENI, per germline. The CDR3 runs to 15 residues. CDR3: CASSPGGLTGNTIYF. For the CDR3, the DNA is TGTGCCAGCTCACCAGGCGGATTGACTGGAAACACCATATATTTT.